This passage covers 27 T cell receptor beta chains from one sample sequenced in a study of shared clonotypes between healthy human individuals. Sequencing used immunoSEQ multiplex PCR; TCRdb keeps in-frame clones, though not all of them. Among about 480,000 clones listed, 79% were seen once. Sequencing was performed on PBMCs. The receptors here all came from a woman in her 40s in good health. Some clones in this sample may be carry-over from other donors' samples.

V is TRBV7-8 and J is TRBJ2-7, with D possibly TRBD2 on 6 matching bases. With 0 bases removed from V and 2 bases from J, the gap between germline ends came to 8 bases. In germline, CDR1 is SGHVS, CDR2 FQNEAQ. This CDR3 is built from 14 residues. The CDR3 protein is CASSLAGLTYEQYF. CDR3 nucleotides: TGTGCCAGCAGCTTAGCGGGACTTACCTACGAGCAGTACTTC.

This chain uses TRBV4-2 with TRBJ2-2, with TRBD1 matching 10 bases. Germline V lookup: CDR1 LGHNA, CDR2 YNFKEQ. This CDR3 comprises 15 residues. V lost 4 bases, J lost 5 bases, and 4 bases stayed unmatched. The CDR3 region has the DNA TGTGCCAGCAGCCTAGACAGGGGGCGTACCGGGGAGCTGTTTTTT. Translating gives CASSLDRGRTGELFF.

In nucleotides, the CDR3 is TGTGCCAGTAGTATTACAGAACGTATCTCTGAAAAACTGTTTTTT. Its translation is CASSITERISEKLFF. V is TRBV19 and J is TRBJ1-4, with D hard to call. Germline V gene data show CDR1 as LNHDA and CDR2 as SQIVND (reference sequence). V shed 3 bases and J shed 7 bases, with 15 bases lying between them. The CDR3 loop spans 15 amino acids. The whole variable domain, filled in from reference TRBV19 and TRBJ1-4, reads DGGITQSPKYLFRKEGQNVTLSCEQNLNHDAMYWYRQDPGQGLRLIYYSQIVNDFQKGDIAEGYSVSREKKESFPLTVTSAQKNPTAFYLCASSITERISEKLFFGSGTQLSVL.

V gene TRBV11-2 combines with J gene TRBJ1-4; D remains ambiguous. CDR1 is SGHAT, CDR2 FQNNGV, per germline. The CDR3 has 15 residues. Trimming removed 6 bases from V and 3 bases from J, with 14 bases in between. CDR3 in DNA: TGTGCCAGCAGACCCGGGAGGCCCTCTAATGAAAAACTGTTTTTT. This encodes CASRPGRPSNEKLFF.

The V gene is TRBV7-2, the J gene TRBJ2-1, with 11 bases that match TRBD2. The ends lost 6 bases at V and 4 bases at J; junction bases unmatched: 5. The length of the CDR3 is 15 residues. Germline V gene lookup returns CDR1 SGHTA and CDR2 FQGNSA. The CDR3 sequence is CASRLLAGAYNEQFF. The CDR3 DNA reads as TGTGCCAGCAGGTTACTAGCGGGAGCTTACAATGAGCAGTTCTTC.

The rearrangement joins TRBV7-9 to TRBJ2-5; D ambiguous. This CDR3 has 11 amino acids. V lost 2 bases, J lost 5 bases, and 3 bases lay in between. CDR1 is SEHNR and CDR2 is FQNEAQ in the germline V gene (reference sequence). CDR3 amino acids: CASSLLETQYF. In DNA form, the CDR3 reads TGTGCCAGCAGCTTACTGGAGACCCAGTACTTC.

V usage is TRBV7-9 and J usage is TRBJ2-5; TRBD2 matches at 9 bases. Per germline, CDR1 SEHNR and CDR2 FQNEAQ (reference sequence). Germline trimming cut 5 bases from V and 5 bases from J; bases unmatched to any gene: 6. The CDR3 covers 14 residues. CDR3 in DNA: TGTGCCAGCAGCGCGCGGACTAGCGTCGAGACCCAGTACTTC. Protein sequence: CASSARTSVETQYF.

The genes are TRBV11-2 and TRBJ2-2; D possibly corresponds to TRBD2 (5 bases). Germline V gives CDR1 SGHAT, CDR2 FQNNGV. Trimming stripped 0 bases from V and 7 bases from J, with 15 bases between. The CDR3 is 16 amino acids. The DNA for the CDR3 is TGTGCCAGCAGCTTAGATACGGGATGGGAAAACGGGGAGCTGTTTTTT. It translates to CASSLDTGWENGELFF.

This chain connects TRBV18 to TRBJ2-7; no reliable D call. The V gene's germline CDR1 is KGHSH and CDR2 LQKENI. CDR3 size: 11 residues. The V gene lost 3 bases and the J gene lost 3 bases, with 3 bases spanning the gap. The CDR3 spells CASSPDYEQYF. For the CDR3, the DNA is TGTGCCAGCTCACCGGACTACGAGCAGTACTTC.

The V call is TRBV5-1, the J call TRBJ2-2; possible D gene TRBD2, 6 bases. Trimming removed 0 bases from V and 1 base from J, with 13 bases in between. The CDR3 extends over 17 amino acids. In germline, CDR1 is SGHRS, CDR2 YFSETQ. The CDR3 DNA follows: TGCGCCAGCAGCTTGGCCCAAGCGGGCCGGAACACCGGGGAGCTGTTTTTT. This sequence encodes CASSLAQAGRNTGELFF.

The CDR3 nucleotides are TGCGCCAGCAGCGGGGGACTAGCGGGAGGCGAGCAGTTCTTC. Its translation is CASSGGLAGGEQFF. The chain links TRBV4-3 to TRBJ2-1; 15 bases align to TRBD2. The CDR3 is 14 residues long. Per germline, CDR1 LGHNA and CDR2 YSLEER. V was pared by 5 bases and J by 10 bases, with 3 bases of the junction left unmatched.

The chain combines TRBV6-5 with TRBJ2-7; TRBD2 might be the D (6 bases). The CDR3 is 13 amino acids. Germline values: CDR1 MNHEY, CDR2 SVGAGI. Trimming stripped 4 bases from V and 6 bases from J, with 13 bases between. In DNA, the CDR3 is TGTGCCAGCAGTTCGACGGGACTTGGCGAGCAGTACTTC. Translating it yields CASSSTGLGEQYF.

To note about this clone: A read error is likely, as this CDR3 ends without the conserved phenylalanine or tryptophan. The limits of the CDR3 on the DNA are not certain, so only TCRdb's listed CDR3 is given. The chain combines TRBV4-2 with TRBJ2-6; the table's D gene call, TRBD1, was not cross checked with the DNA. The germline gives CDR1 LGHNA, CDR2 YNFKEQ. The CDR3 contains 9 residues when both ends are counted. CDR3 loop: CASSPQGTY.

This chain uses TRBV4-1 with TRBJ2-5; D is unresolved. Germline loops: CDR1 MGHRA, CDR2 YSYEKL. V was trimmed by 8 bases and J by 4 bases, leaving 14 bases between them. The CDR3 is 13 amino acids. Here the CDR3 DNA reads TGCGCCAGCCGAAGAGTGGGTGGAGAGACCCAGTACTTC. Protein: CASRRVGGETQYF.

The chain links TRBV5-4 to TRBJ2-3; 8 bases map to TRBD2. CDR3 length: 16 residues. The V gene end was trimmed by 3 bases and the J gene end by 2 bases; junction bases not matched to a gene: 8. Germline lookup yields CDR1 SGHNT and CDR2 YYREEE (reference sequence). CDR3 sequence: CASSSGLDLATDTQYF. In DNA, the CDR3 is TGTGCCAGCAGCTCGGGACTAGACTTAGCCACAGATACGCAGTATTTT.

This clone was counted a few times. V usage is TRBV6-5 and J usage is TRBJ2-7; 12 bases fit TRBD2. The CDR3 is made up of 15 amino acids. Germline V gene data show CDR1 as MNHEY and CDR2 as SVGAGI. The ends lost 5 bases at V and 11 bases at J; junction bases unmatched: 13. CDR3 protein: CASSTSTSGSAEEYF. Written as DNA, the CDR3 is TGTGCCAGCAGTACCTCGACTAGCGGGAGCGCAGAAGAGTACTTC.

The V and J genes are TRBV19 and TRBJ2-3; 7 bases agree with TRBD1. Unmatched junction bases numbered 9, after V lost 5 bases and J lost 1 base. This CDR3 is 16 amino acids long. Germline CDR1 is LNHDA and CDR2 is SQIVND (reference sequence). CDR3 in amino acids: CASSPYRGQGTDTQYF. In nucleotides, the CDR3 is TGTGCCAGTAGTCCATACAGGGGCCAGGGCACAGATACGCAGTATTTT.

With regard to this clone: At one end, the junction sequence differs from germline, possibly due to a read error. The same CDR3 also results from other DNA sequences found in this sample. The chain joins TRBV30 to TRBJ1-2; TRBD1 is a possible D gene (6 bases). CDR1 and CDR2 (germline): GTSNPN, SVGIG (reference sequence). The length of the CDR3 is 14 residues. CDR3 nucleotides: TGTGCCTGGAGTGTTTCGGGGGGCTTCTATGGTTACACCTTC. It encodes CAWSVSGGFYGYTF.

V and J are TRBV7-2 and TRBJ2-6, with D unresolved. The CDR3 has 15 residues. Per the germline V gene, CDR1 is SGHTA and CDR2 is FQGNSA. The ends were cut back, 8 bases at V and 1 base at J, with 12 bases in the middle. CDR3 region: CASRLRQSGANVLTF. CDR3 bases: TGTGCCAGCCGCCTCCGGCAGTCTGGGGCCAACGTCCTGACTTTC.

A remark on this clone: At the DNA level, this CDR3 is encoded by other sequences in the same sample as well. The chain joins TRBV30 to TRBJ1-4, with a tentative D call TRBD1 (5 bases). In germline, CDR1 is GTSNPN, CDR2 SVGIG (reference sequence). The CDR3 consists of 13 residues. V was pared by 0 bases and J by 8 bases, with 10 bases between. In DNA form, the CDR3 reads TGTGCCTGGAGTGTCCAGGGAGGGGAAAAACTGTTTTTT. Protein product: CAWSVQGGEKLFF. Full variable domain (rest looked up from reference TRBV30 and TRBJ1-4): SQTIHQWPATLVQPVGSPLSLECTVEGTSNPNLYWYRQAAGRGLQLLFYSVGIGQISSEVPQNLSASRPQDRQFILSSKKLLLSDSGFYLCAWSVQGGEKLFFGSGTQLSVL.

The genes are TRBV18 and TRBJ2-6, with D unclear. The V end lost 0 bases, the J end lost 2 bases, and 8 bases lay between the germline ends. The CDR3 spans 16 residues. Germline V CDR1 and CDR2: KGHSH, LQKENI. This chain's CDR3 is CASSPPGRAGANVLTF. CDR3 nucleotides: TGTGCCAGCTCACCACCTGGACGAGCTGGGGCCAACGTCCTGACTTTC.

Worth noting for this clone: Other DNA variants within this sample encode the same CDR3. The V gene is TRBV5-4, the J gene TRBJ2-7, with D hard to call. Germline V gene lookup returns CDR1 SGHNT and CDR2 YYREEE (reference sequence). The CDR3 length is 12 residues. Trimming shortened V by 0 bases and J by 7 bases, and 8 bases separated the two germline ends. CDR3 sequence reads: CASSLDSREQYF. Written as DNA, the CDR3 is TGTGCCAGCAGCTTGGACAGCCGGGAGCAGTACTTC.

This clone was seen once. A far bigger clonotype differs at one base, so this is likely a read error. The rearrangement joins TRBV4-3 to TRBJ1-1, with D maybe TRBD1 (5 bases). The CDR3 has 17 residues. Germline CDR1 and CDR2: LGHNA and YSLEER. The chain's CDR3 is CASGQDLAGRANTEAFF. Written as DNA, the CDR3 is TGCGCCAGCGGCCAAGATCTGGCAGGGAGGGCTAACACTGAAGCTTTCTTT.

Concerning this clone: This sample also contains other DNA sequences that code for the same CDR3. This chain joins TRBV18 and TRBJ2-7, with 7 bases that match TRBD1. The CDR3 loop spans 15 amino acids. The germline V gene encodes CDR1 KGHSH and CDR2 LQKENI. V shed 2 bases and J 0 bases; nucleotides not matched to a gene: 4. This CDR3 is CASSPRDRSSYEQYF. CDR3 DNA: TGTGCCAGCTCACCAAGGGACAGAAGCTCCTACGAGCAGTACTTC.

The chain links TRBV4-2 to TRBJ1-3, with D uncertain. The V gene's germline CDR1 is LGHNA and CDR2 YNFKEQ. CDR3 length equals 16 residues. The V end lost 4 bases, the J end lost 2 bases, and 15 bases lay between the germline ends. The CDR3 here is CASSPWPFPAGNTIYF. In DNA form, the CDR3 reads TGTGCCAGCAGCCCGTGGCCCTTCCCAGCTGGAAACACCATATATTTT.

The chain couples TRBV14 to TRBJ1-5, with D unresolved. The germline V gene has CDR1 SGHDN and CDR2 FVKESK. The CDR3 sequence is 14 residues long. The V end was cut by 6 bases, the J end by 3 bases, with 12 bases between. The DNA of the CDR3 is TGTGCCAGCAGTCGGGTACAGAACAATCAGCCCCAGCATTTT. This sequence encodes CASSRVQNNQPQHF.

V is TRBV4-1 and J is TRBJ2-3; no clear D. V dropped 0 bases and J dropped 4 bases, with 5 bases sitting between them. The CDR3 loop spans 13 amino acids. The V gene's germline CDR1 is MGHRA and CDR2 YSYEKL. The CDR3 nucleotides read TGCGCCAGCAGCCAAGAGAGCGCAGATACGCAGTATTTT. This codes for CASSQESADTQYF.